This T cell receptor (beta chain) came from a study of T cells in localized non-small cell lung cancer. This CDR3 has 16 amino acids. Germline V gives CDR1 SGHDN, CDR2 FVKESK. V lost 5 bases to trimming and J lost 0 bases; unmatched junction nucleotides: 6. About this clone itself: Its antigen is unidentified.

Study observations and caveats: It was uninvolved adjacent lung that showed the highest T cell clonality, exceeding tumor. Heterogeneity remains possible, as sequencing covered one tumor region only. Adjacent lung had a median about 57 of the 100 largest tumor clones. Longer survival (overall) was linked to higher T cell density in blood.

Using immunoSEQ multiplex PCR, the repertoire was profiled, and TCRdb retains in-frame clones only, with some absent. The profile shows roughly 48,000 clones, 70% to 80% of them singletons. The sample consisted of peripheral blood, taken before any cancer treatment. V gene TRBV14 combines with J gene TRBJ2-2, with TRBD1 matching over 7 bases. The receptor comes from a man aged 40 to 70 with stage I squamous cell lung carcinoma. In nucleotides, the CDR3 is TGTGCCAGCAGCTCGAGGGACAGTTCGAACACCGGGGAGCTGTTTTTT. Protein product: CASSSRDSSNTGELFF. The whole variable domain, remainder taken from reference TRBV14 and TRBJ2-2, is EAGVTQFPSHSVIEKGQTVTLRCDPISGHDNLYWYRRVMGKEIKFLLHFVKESKQDESGMPNNRFLAERTGGTYSTLKVQPAELEDSGVYFCASSSRDSSNTGELFFGEGSRLTVL.